This TCR beta chain derives from a study of blood T cell repertoires in COVID-19. Study-wide context: Collection of acute and convalescent COVID-19 samples took place in the United States, Italy and Spain.

As processed by the authors: Counts of nucleated cells, estimated from reference gene primer amplification, were obtained. This table comes from immunoSEQ multiplex PCR, and its TCRdb copy is limited to in-frame clones, with some not included. The D gene and trimming were derived from the DNA, and the V and J assignments and clone size from that table. This table has 200,000 to 250,000 clones, around 84% appearing once. V gave up 4 bases and J gave up 9 bases, with 19 bases separating them. CDR3 size: 14 residues. Germline lookup yields CDR1 GTSNPN and CDR2 SVGIG (reference sequence). This chain links TRBV30 with TRBJ2-1; maybe TRBD2 (7 bases). The sequence was collected from a human donor in a cohort sampled during active COVID-19. Source material: peripheral blood. The CDR3 is CAWTGGEGGGEQFF. The CDR3 coding sequence is TGTGCCTGGACGGGCGGCGAAGGGGGGGGTGAGCAGTTCTTC.